The T cell receptor beta chain described here comes from a study of shared clonotypes between healthy human individuals. CDR3 length: 15 residues. Repertoires were generated with immunoSEQ multiplex PCR, while TCRdb's copy carries only in-frame clones and drops some. This sample has about 2.4 million clones, with around nine tenths found just once. What was sequenced was naive CD4+ T cells sorted from blood. Specified subset: CD45RA+ positively selected. The chain recombines TRBV21-1 with TRBJ1-6; TRBD1, the D gene given by the table, was not confirmed from the DNA. TRBV21-1 is labeled a pseudogene. The TCR comes from a man in his late teens or twenties in good health. CDR3 protein: CASSKGTGGNSPLHF. CDR3 sequence (DNA): TGTGCCAGCAGCAAAGGTACAGGCGGAAATTCACCCCTCCACTTT.